This paragraph covers one TCR beta chain sequence. The antigen remains undetermined. This specimen belongs to a study of graft-versus-host responses after intestinal transplantation. In the study overall: Those transplanted obtained multivisceral, liver-intestinal, or isolated intestinal grafts. Each patient got anti-thymocyte globulin induction, then tacrolimus and steroids for around three years.

Sequencing used immunoSEQ multiplex PCR; TCRdb keeps in-frame clones, though not all of them. The sample contains about 120,000 clones, 90% of which appear only once. Looked up from germline, CDR1 is LNHNV and CDR2 is YYDKDF (reference sequence). This CDR3 has 16 amino acids. The ends lost 1 base at V and 6 bases at J; junction bases unmatched: 11. Points from the study as a whole: GvH clones occurred in recipient marrow; some first appeared in ileum or blood.

This chain links TRBV15 with TRBJ1-2; 7 nucleotides agree with TRBD1. The receptor's source is a human donor who received an intestinal transplant. The source material was unstimulated CD4+ T cells sorted from spleen or lymph node cells, sampled before intestinal transplant. The CDR3 here is CATSRGSYRQGHGYTF. DNA for the CDR3: TGTGCCACCAGCAGAGGAAGTTATAGACAGGGACATGGCTACACCTTC.